This TCR beta chain derives from a study of blood T cell repertoires in COVID-19 (TCRdb year 2020). Notes on the research overall: The collaborator samples originated in the United States, Italy and Spain and spanned the acute and convalescent phases of COVID-19. The material from the prospective study consisted of cDNA or gDNA derived from T cells, B-cell-depleted T cells, or PBMCs. Deeply sampled blood TCRbeta repertoires from subjects exposed to, actively infected with, or recovered from COVID-19 were included in the dataset. The repertoires were released in a freely available public database meant as a resource for research on the immune response to SARS-CoV-2. Samples came from the ongoing ImmuneRACE study (first 160 participants) plus 1,254 subjects from 6 global collaborators. Nearly every sample came with metadata listing a de-identified subject ID, COVID-19 status, age in years and sex. Where HLA class I and class II types were available, the types were taken from metadata supplied by the sample provider, not from assay-based typing. Points the paper makes about the study in general: The quantity of clinical and demographic metadata differed by source and by participant and was supplied without curation.

Details on this clone: This clone's antigen is unknown. Per-base quality was not reported, and no clone a single base away is much larger than it.

TCRbeta CDR3 regions were amplified from genomic DNA using the immunoSEQ Assay, a bias-controlled multiplex PCR. As for the authors' bioinformatics: Nucleated cell counts per sample were estimated from amplification of reference gene primers within the assay. To quantify the absolute abundance of each unique TCRbeta CDR3 rearrangement, sequence reads were collapsed and filtered. For each sample, productive Simpson clonality was calculated by taking the square root of Simpson's diversity index across productive rearrangements. Entries here come from immuneACCESS through TCRdb and include only in-frame sequences with V and J called. Some clones fail to appear in such tables; in the studies checked, an unresolved V gene covers under half of the shortfall, and the cause of the remainder is unknown. The D gene and trimming were derived from the DNA, and the V and J assignments and clone size from that table. This sample has roughly 150,000 clones in its table, and 84% of those were observed once. The ten top clones hold 44% of the sample.

Trimming accounts for 3 bases at V and 6 bases at J, while the number of junction bases matched to no gene is 6. The CDR1 and CDR2 encoded by the germline V gene (reference sequence) are LNHNV and YYDKDF. Counted from cysteine to phenylalanine, this CDR3 has 16 amino acids. Just CDR3 DNA is preserved here, 48 bases in frame from base 1. Collaborating institutions collected whole blood in K2EDTA tubes following their own protocols. Collaborator samples were shipped for TCRbeta analysis as frozen whole blood, isolated PBMCs, or DNA extracted from either sample type. The origin of this receptor is a human donor in a cohort sampled during active COVID-19. Sequences were obtained from peripheral blood. The chain is encoded by TRBV15 joined to TRBJ2-4, with 12 bases matching TRBD1. In nucleotides, the sequence is TGTGCCACCAGCAGTGGGACAGGGGGCAGACGAAACATTCAGTACTTC. Translation gives CATSSGTGGRRNIQYF.